These 14 T cell receptor beta chains share one sample of origin, sequenced in a study of blood T cell repertoires in COVID-19. This table comes from immunoSEQ multiplex PCR, and its TCRdb copy is limited to in-frame clones, with some not included. The sample has under 140,000 clones; 82% are singletons. Sequenced input: peripheral blood. The receptor source for this set is a woman in her sixties or seventies with acute or convalescent COVID-19.

The V and J genes are TRBV9 and TRBJ2-3, with D unclear. Germline V lookup: CDR1 SGDLS, CDR2 YYNGEE. The CDR3 totals 12 residues. V shed 0 bases and J shed 6 bases, with 5 bases lying between them. In DNA form, the CDR3 reads TGTGCCAGCAGCGTAGTTAGCGATACGCAGTATTTT. Translated: CASSVVSDTQYF.

The V and J genes are TRBV6-5 and TRBJ2-7; D is possibly TRBD1 (6 bases). Germline V gives CDR1 MNHEY, CDR2 SVGAGI. V lost 7 bases and J 0 bases, leaving 13 bases between the germline ends. The CDR3 totals 14 residues. The CDR3 DNA is TGTGCCAGCACTGGGACATCGAGCTCCTACGAGCAGTACTTC. Encoded protein: CASTGTSSSYEQYF.

This clone appeared a few times. The chain couples TRBV7-2 to TRBJ1-3; the D is unclear. CDR1 is SGHTA, CDR2 FQGNSA, per germline. This CDR3 has 15 residues. The V end was cut by 2 bases, the J end by 0 bases, with 8 bases between. As DNA, the CDR3 is TGTGCCAGCAGCTTATGGCCAGGCTCTGGAAACACCATATATTTT. Translated: CASSLWPGSGNTIYF.

This clone was seen a single time. The V gene is TRBV29-1, the J gene TRBJ1-5; 8 bases are a match to TRBD1. J gave up 6 bases and V 5 bases, and 6 bases lay outside the gene matches. CDR3 size: 13 residues. The germline V gene has CDR1 SQVTM and CDR2 ANQGSEA. CDR3 in amino acids: CSVQQGGGQPQHF. Here the CDR3 DNA reads TGCAGCGTTCAACAGGGGGGGGGTCAGCCCCAGCATTTT.

This chain connects TRBV19 to TRBJ1-2; D possibly corresponds to TRBD1 (6 bases). V was trimmed by 7 bases and J by 4 bases, leaving 13 bases between them. Per germline, CDR1 LNHDA and CDR2 SQIVND (reference sequence). The CDR3 spans 13 residues. CDR3 sequence: CASTARGGYGYTF. CDR3 nucleotides: TGTGCCAGTACCGCGAGGGGGGGCTATGGCTACACCTTC.

The rearrangement joins TRBV7-2 to TRBJ2-1; D is unclear. This CDR3 is 11 amino acids long. V was pared by 5 bases and J by 4 bases, with 3 bases between. Germline V gene data show CDR1 as SGHTA and CDR2 as FQGNSA. The CDR3 protein is CASSTYNEQFF. CDR3 DNA sequence: TGTGCCAGCAGCACTTACAATGAGCAGTTCTTC.

The rearrangement joins TRBV5-6 to TRBJ2-7; D is unclear. The germline CDR1 and CDR2 sequences are SGHDT and YYEEEE. V lost 2 bases, J lost 0 bases, and 12 bases lay in between. This CDR3 spans 15 amino acids. In DNA form, the CDR3 reads TGTGCCAGCAGCTTATGGCTTCTTTTCTCCTACGAGCAGTACTTC. It translates to CASSLWLLFSYEQYF.

DNA of the CDR3: TGTGCCAGCTCACTGTCGACAGGGTTATCTGGAAACACCATATATTTT. Its translation: CASSLSTGLSGNTIYF. This chain uses TRBV18 with TRBJ1-3, with 7 positions matching TRBD1. This CDR3 is 16 amino acids long. The germline V gene encodes CDR1 KGHSH and CDR2 LQKENI. V was pared by 4 bases and J by 1 base, with 7 bases of the junction left unmatched.

This chain connects TRBV6-6 to TRBJ1-2, with 11 bases identical to TRBD1. The CDR3 spans 14 residues. V lost 3 bases to trimming and J lost 8 bases; unmatched junction nucleotides: 5. Germline V gene lookup returns CDR1 MNHNY and CDR2 SVGAGI (reference sequence). CDR3 protein: CASSYTGQGGGYTF. DNA of the CDR3: TGTGCCAGCAGTTATACGGGACAGGGGGGCGGCTACACCTTC.

The chain links TRBV5-4 to TRBJ1-1; no clear D gene. The ends were cut back, 0 bases at V and 4 bases at J, with 16 bases in the middle. The germline V gene has CDR1 SGHNT and CDR2 YYREEE (reference sequence). The CDR3 loop spans 16 amino acids. The CDR3, as DNA: TGTGCCAGCAGCTTGGTGGGTACCGGGGTGGGCACTGAAGCTTTCTTT. Translating it yields CASSLVGTGVGTEAFF. Drawing the rest from reference TRBV5-4 and TRBJ1-1, the complete variable domain is ETGVTQSPTHLIKTRGQQVTLRCSSQSGHNTVSWYQQALGQGPQFIFQYYREEENGRGNFPPRFSGLQFPNYSSELNVNALELDDSALYLCASSLVGTGVGTEAFFGQGTRLTVV.

This chain joins TRBV10-3 and TRBJ1-3; D perhaps matches TRBD1 (5 bases). V was shortened by 4 bases and J by 1 base, with 8 bases between the two germline ends. The germline V gene has CDR1 ENHRY and CDR2 SYGVKD. The CDR3 runs 14 residues. CDR3: CAISGQGSGNTIYF. CDR3 DNA: TGTGCCATCAGTGGGCAGGGTTCTGGAAACACCATATATTTT.

This sequence joins TRBV7-2 and TRBJ2-3, with TRBD2 matching 9 bases. Unmatched junction bases numbered 7, after V lost 3 bases and J lost 6 bases. CDR3 length: 15 amino acids. CDR1 SGHTA and CDR2 FQGNSA come from the germline V gene. The DNA for the CDR3 is TGTGCCAGCAGCTTTTTAAGCGGGGGGCGGGATACGCAGTATTTT. Amino acid sequence: CASSFLSGGRDTQYF.

Worth noting for this clone: One end of the junction does not line up with germline, which may come from a read error. In DNA, the CDR3 is TGCGCCCGCAGCCGAAACTACAGGGGCGGGTATCAGCCCCAGCATTTT. Translated: CARSRNYRGGYQPQHF. The V and J genes are TRBV4-3 and TRBJ1-5, with 7 bases lining up with TRBD1. CDR3 size: 16 residues. CDR1 is LGHNA, CDR2 YSLEER, per germline.

The chain is built from TRBV5-8 and TRBJ2-7, with a tentative D call TRBD2 (5 bases). The germline gives CDR1 SGHTS, CDR2 YDEGEE. CDR3 size: 11 residues. V was clipped by 4 bases and J by 4 bases, with 6 bases between them. The CDR3 here is CASSGEYEQYF. Written as DNA, the CDR3 is TGTGCCAGCAGCGGGGAGTACGAGCAGTACTTC.